Presented here are 25 T cell receptor beta chains from one specimen sequenced in a study of CD8 T cells in ankylosing spondylitis. Whole-study results and caveats: Ankylosing spondylitis blood seemed to carry a telltale TCR beta motif made of about 8 highly homologous variants.

No antigen is known for these receptors. TCRdb ran MiXCR on the 5' RACE reads and lists one entry per CDR3 protein. The table has some 800,000 distinct CDR3 sequences, roughly 12% seen once. Specimen: blood, either unsorted or a sorted T cell fraction (not recorded which). These receptors were obtained from a male donor with ankylosing spondylitis.

This clonotype was detected only a few times. This chain joins TRBV20-1 and TRBJ2-7; a weak D match, TRBD1 (6 bases). The germline V gene encodes CDR1 DFQATT and CDR2 SNEGSKA (reference sequence). Deletions cut 6 bases from V and 0 bases from J, with 15 bases between. This CDR3 spans 14 amino acids. The CDR3 spells CSARQAKGSYEQYF. Written as DNA, the CDR3 is TGCAGTGCAAGACAGGCCAAAGGCTCCTACGAGCAGTACTTC.

This clonotype was observed a handful of times. V usage is TRBV20-1 and J usage is TRBJ2-1; TRBD2 agrees at 10 bases. The CDR3 runs 15 residues. V dropped 6 bases and J dropped 2; count of bases not matched to a gene: 7. Germline V CDR1 and CDR2: DFQATT, SNEGSKA (reference sequence). CDR3 sequence: CSAEAGGTAYNEQFF. The CDR3 nucleotides are TGCAGTGCAGAAGCGGGAGGGACGGCCTACAATGAGCAGTTCTTC.

This clonotype came up a few times. The genes are TRBV10-3 and TRBJ1-2; possibly TRBD1 for D (6 bases). Per germline, CDR1 ENHRY and CDR2 SYGVKD. V was shortened by 8 bases and J by 5 bases, with 12 bases between the two germline ends. The CDR3 is 12 amino acids. CDR3 nucleotide sequence: TGTGCCATCGGGTATACAGGGTATGGCTACACCTTC. This codes for CAIGYTGYGYTF.

This clonotype was counted only a few times. The chain links TRBV27 to TRBJ2-2, with 8 bases lining up with TRBD2. This CDR3 is built from 16 residues. Germline assignment: CDR1 MNHEY and CDR2 SMNVEV (reference sequence). V dropped 4 bases and J dropped 6; count of bases not matched to a gene: 10. In DNA, the CDR3 is TGTGCCAGCAGTTCGCCCGGGACTAGAGGGGCCGGGGAGCTGTTTTTT. Its translation: CASSSPGTRGAGELFF.

V is TRBV6-4 and J is TRBJ2-5, with a tentative D call TRBD2 (7 bases). The CDR3 spans 14 residues. Germline V gives CDR1 MRHNA, CDR2 SNTAGT. V gave up 5 bases and J gave up 2 bases, with 12 bases separating them. Here the CDR3 DNA reads TGTGCCAGCAGTCGACGGGGGGCGCAAGAGACCCAGTACTTC. Residues: CASSRRGAQETQYF.

The chain has TRBV18 and TRBJ2-2; no definite D call. Per germline, CDR1 KGHSH and CDR2 LQKENI. The CDR3 sequence is 12 residues long. Trimming left V 4 bases short and J 6 bases short, with 6 bases between. This CDR3 is CASSQLPGELFF. The CDR3 DNA is TGTGCCAGCTCACAGCTCCCCGGGGAGCTGTTTTTT.

This clonotype was seen at least ten times. V gene TRBV21-1 combines with J gene TRBJ1-1; the table calls TRBD1, which could not be checked here. TRBV21-1 is marked as a pseudogene. The CDR3 covers 14 residues. The CDR3 DNA is TGTGCCAGCAGCTTAGGCACGATGAACACTGAAGCTTTCTTT. Translating it yields CASSLGTMNTEAFF.

The chain is built from TRBV27 and TRBJ1-1, with D possibly being TRBD1 (6 bases). The V gene's germline CDR1 is MNHEY and CDR2 SMNVEV (reference sequence). V dropped 4 bases and J dropped 7 bases, with 19 bases sitting between them. The CDR3 runs to 15 residues. CDR3 coding DNA: TGTGCCAGCAGTTCCCCGGGACGGGGGGCTCGTGAAGCTTTCTTT. Translating gives CASSSPGRGAREAFF.

The chain uses TRBV5-1 and TRBJ2-7, with D perhaps matching TRBD2 (5 bases). V shed 0 bases and J shed 3 bases, with 13 bases lying between them. From germline, CDR1 is SGHRS and CDR2 YFSETQ. CDR3 length: 15 residues. The CDR3 sequence: CASSLGRRGGYEQYF. The CDR3 DNA is TGCGCCAGCAGCTTGGGTAGGAGAGGAGGCTACGAGCAGTACTTC.

In this sample, this clonotype turned up a few times. The rearrangement links TRBV20-1 to TRBJ2-7, with 7 bases matching TRBD1. The CDR3 totals 14 residues. Germline V gives CDR1 DFQATT, CDR2 SNEGSKA (reference sequence). V gave up 5 bases and J gave up 2 bases; unmatched junction bases: 9. The CDR3 sequence: CSAGSWDSPYEQYF. CDR3 coding DNA: TGCAGTGCTGGTAGTTGGGACAGCCCCTACGAGCAGTACTTC.

The chain joins TRBV20-1 to TRBJ2-1; TRBD2 is a possible D gene (5 bases). The CDR3 consists of 11 residues. CDR1 DFQATT and CDR2 SNEGSKA come from the germline V gene (reference sequence). V was cut by 3 bases and J by 12 bases, with 12 bases left in between. The CDR3 sequence is CSARWRAPQFF. In nucleotides, the CDR3 is TGCAGTGCTAGGTGGCGGGCCCCGCAGTTCTTC.

This clonotype occurred a few times. The genes are TRBV7-3 and TRBJ1-6; D not resolved. From germline, CDR1 is SGHTA and CDR2 FQGTGA. The CDR3 is 13 amino acids. The ends were cut back, 0 bases at V and 6 bases at J, with 3 bases in the middle. CDR3 amino acids: CASSLTFNSPLHF. The CDR3 DNA is TGTGCCAGCAGCTTAACTTTTAATTCACCCCTCCACTTT.

In its sample, this clonotype was seen a few times. The rearrangement uses TRBV20-1 and TRBJ2-1, with 10 positions matching TRBD2. This CDR3 contains 12 residues. Germline CDR1 DFQATT, CDR2 SNEGSKA (reference sequence). DNA for the CDR3: TGCAGAGGCTTAGCGGGGGGAGGTGAGCAGTTCTTC. Protein sequence: CRGLAGGGEQFF.

This clonotype turned up a few times. For the CDR3, the DNA is TGTGCCAGCAGACCGACTCTAAACACAGATACGCAGTATTTT. Translated: CASRPTLNTDTQYF. The chain employs TRBV12-3 or TRBV12-4 and TRBJ2-3; D is ambiguous. V gave up 6 bases and J gave up 2 bases, with 12 bases separating them. The CDR3 is 14 residues long.

The rearrangement links TRBV20-1 to TRBJ2-1; 7 nucleotides match TRBD2. Losses at the gene ends were 4 bases for V and 4 bases for J; bases not matched to a gene: 7. The CDR3 runs 14 residues. In germline, CDR1 is DFQATT, CDR2 SNEGSKA (reference sequence). The DNA for the CDR3 is TGCAGTGCTAACCACGGGCGGGGGTACAATGAGCAGTTCTTC. This encodes CSANHGRGYNEQFF.

The table lists this clonotype with a few counts. Written as DNA, the CDR3 is TGTGCCAGCAGTGTTTCCGGGCTTGGCTACACCTTC. Protein product: CASSVSGLGYTF. This chain connects TRBV25-1 to TRBJ1-2; D not resolved. V shed 4 bases and J shed 7 bases, with 10 bases lying between them. From germline, CDR1 is MGHDK and CDR2 SYGVNS. The CDR3 is 12 residues long.

This clonotype appeared a few times. The chain has TRBV20-1 and TRBJ2-7; D call uncertain. Trimming shortened V by 5 bases and J by 3 bases, and 11 bases separated the two germline ends. Germline V gene lookup returns CDR1 DFQATT and CDR2 SNEGSKA (reference sequence). The CDR3 has 12 amino acids. The CDR3 DNA sequence: TGCAGTGCTTGGGTTTGGGGCTACGAGCAGTACTTC. Translated, it gives CSAWVWGYEQYF.

This clonotype was seen more than once but under ten times. The CDR3 region is CASSGGPREQYF. The CDR3, as DNA: TGTGCCAGCAGTGGGGGGCCTCGCGAGCAGTACTTC. This chain connects TRBV27 to TRBJ2-7; D may be TRBD1 or TRBD2 (6 bases each). The CDR3 consists of 12 residues. V was clipped by 5 bases and J by 6 bases, with 11 bases between them. Germline CDR1 reads MNHEY; CDR2 reads SMNVEV (reference sequence).

This clonotype has only a few counts. The J gene is TRBJ2-2, the V gene TRBV28; D remains ambiguous. The V end lost 4 bases, the J end lost 7 bases, and 13 bases lay between the germline ends. The CDR3 is 14 residues long. Germline loops: CDR1 MDHEN, CDR2 SYDVKM. The CDR3 DNA follows: TGTGCCAGCAGTTCGCCACCCGGGCGCGGGGAGCTGTTTTTT. Its translation: CASSSPPGRGELFF.

The genes are TRBV20-1 and TRBJ2-1, with D unclear. Germline CDR1 is DFQATT and CDR2 is SNEGSKA (reference sequence). Trimming took 3 bases from V and 9 from J, leaving 15 bases between them. This CDR3 is built from 13 residues. As DNA, the CDR3 is TGCAGTGCTAGTAGTGTGGTGGACCGTGAGCAGTTCTTC. The encoded protein is CSASSVVDREQFF.

This clonotype has only a few counts. V is TRBV28 and J is TRBJ1-2, with TRBD1 matching 7 bases. There are 17 residues in the CDR3. The V gene's germline CDR1 is MDHEN and CDR2 SYDVKM. Trimming took 6 bases from V and 1 from J; bases not matched to a gene: 14. The CDR3: CASSPSGTASFNYGYTF. The CDR3 bases are TGTGCCAGCAGCCCGTCGGGGACAGCTTCTTTTAACTATGGCTACACCTTC.

This clonotype occurred many times. One end of the junction varies from germline; a read error may be responsible. The chain has TRBV5-1 and TRBJ2-7; 9 bases line up with TRBD2. From germline, CDR1 is SGHRS and CDR2 YFSETQ. This CDR3 has 15 residues. CDR3 nucleotide sequence: TGTGCCAGCAGCTCCCTAGCGGGGAGCTCCTACGAGCAGTACTTC. As protein: CASSSLAGSSYEQYF.

The table lists this clonotype with many counts. The chain recombines TRBV5-1 with TRBJ1-4; no firm D call. Germline V lookup: CDR1 SGHRS, CDR2 YFSETQ. CDR3 size: 12 residues. The V end lost 4 bases, the J end lost 3 bases, and 4 bases lay between the germline ends. The DNA for the CDR3 is TGCGCCAGCAGCAACTCTAATGAAAAACTGTTTTTT. Its protein is CASSNSNEKLFF.

This clonotype came up a few times. The V and J genes are TRBV30 and TRBJ1-1; D gene unclear. Per the germline V gene, CDR1 is GTSNPN and CDR2 is SVGIG (reference sequence). V shed 5 bases and J shed 0 bases, with 13 bases lying between them. The CDR3 loop spans 14 amino acids. The CDR3 loop is CAWGRPLMNTEAFF. For the CDR3, the DNA is TGTGCCTGGGGGAGGCCGCTCATGAACACTGAAGCTTTCTTT.

This clonotype turned up a few times. The rearrangement joins TRBV10-1 to TRBJ2-5, with 10 nucleotides matching TRBD1. The CDR3 is 14 residues long. Germline V lookup: CDR1 WNHNN, CDR2 SYGVQD (reference sequence). After removal of 7 bases from V and 6 bases from J, the junction contained 8 bases not matched to a gene. The CDR3 DNA follows: TGCGCCAGCACTCCGGGACAGGGGATGAAGACCCAGTACTTC. Its protein product is CASTPGQGMKTQYF.